These 21 T cell receptor beta chains were sequenced from one sample in a study of blood T cells in healthy people across ages (dated by TCRdb to between 2014 and 2017). Libraries came from 5' RACE. Sequencer: Illumina HiSeq 2500. The second PCR ran for about 7 to 11 cycles and used a J-beta primer mix along with a sample-barcoded 5' primer. The raw public data were reprocessed by TCRdb itself: fastp quality trimming at Q25, MiXCR clonotype calling, in-frame beta chains only. Every entry covers one CDR3 protein and lists the most common genes and DNA from its rows. A total of fewer than 800,000 distinct CDR3 sequences appear in this sample, roughly 50% of them only once. 30% to 40% of the sample rests with the top ten. Input material: blood. The receptors were sampled from a woman aged 60-75 years in good health.

This clonotype was detected only a few times. The chain has TRBV7-8 and TRBJ2-5, with D uncertain. The CDR3 contains 14 residues. Trimming removed 5 bases at V and 3 bases at J, with 13 bases between. Germline CDR1 and CDR2: SGHVS and FQNEAQ. The CDR3, as DNA: TGTGCCAGCAGCCTAGTATCAGCAGAAGAGACCCAGTACTTC. Translation: CASSLVSAEETQYF.

The rearrangement joins TRBV6-5 to TRBJ2-7; a possible D gene is TRBD2 (6 bases). Germline values: CDR1 MNHEY, CDR2 SVGAGI. There are 12 residues in the CDR3. V lost 6 bases, J lost 5 bases, and 11 bases lay in between. Here the CDR3 DNA reads TGTGCCAGCAGGGAGCTAGCGAACGAGCAGTACTTC. Its protein is CASRELANEQYF.

The V and J genes are TRBV2 and TRBJ2-1; possibly TRBD1 or TRBD2 for D (5 bases each). The V end lost 2 bases, the J end lost 13 bases, and 15 bases lay between the germline ends. This CDR3 has 13 amino acids. CDR1 SNHLY and CDR2 FYNNEI come from the germline V gene. The CDR3 nucleotides are TGTGCCAGCAGTGAATATCAGGGAGAGACCCAGTTCTTC. Amino acids: CASSEYQGETQFF.

On this clonotype itself: A read error may explain this, as a much larger clone is one base away. The chain combines TRBV7-2 with TRBJ2-1, with TRBD1 matching over 10 bases. CDR1 is SGHTA and CDR2 is FQGNSA in the germline V gene. V trimming: 1 base; J trimming: 13 bases; junction bases outside the gene matches: 7. The CDR3 extends over 14 amino acids. As DNA, the CDR3 is TGTGCCAGCAGCTTAGGGGACAGGGGAAAGACCCAGTTCTTC. It translates to CASSLGDRGKTQFF.

The chain carries TRBV9 and TRBJ2-1, with D uncertain. The CDR3 consists of 15 residues. The germline V gene has CDR1 SGDLS and CDR2 YYNGEE. The V end lost 0 bases, the J end lost 9 bases, and 16 bases lay between the germline ends. The CDR3 nucleotides read TGTGCCAGCAGCGTAGACCCTACCCGCGAACCTGAGCAGTTCTTC. Translated: CASSVDPTREPEQFF.

Here the CDR3 DNA reads TGTGCCATCAGTGAGGTACAGGGTACCGCTGAAGCTTTCTTT. Residues: CAISEVQGTAEAFF. V usage is TRBV10-3 and J usage is TRBJ1-1; TRBD1 might be the D (6 bases). CDR1 is ENHRY, CDR2 SYGVKD, per germline. There are 14 residues in the CDR3. V lost 2 bases and J 6 bases, leaving 13 bases between the germline ends.

The rearrangement uses TRBV12-3 or TRBV12-4 and TRBJ2-2; unclear D gene. V was cut by 6 bases and J by 4 bases, with 12 bases left in between. CDR3 length: 14 residues. The DNA of the CDR3 is TGTGCCAGCAGCCCCTTTGGGTTCACCGGGGAGCTGTTTTTT. Translation gives CASSPFGFTGELFF.

This clonotype was recorded once. The V call is TRBV6-2 or TRBV6-3, the J call TRBJ2-5; 15 bases map to TRBD2. The end of the DNA aligns better with TRBJ2-7, so the J call may be wrong. CDR1 MNHEY and CDR2 SVGEGT come from the germline V gene. This CDR3 is built from 16 residues. DNA of the CDR3: TGTGCCAGCAGTCGGCGGACTAGCGGGAGGGCCGACGAGCAGTACTTC. Amino acid sequence: CASSRRTSGRADEQYF.

The rearrangement uses TRBV25-1 and TRBJ2-7; perhaps TRBD2 as D (6 bases). The V gene lost 8 bases and the J gene lost 1 base, with 12 bases spanning the gap. Germline V gene data show CDR1 as MGHDK and CDR2 as SYGVNS. The CDR3 runs 13 residues. CDR3 amino acids: CASHSGPSYEQYF. The CDR3 DNA reads as TGTGCCAGCCATAGCGGCCCGTCCTACGAGCAGTACTTC.

The chain carries TRBV5-1 and TRBJ2-2; D is perhaps TRBD1 (5 bases). This CDR3 is 15 amino acids long. Germline V CDR1 and CDR2: SGHRS, YFSETQ. The germline V and J ends were trimmed by 1 base and 1 base, with 8 bases remaining between them. CDR3 coding DNA: TGCGCCAGCAGCTTGATGACAGAGAACACCGGGGAGCTGTTTTTT. Encoded protein: CASSLMTENTGELFF.

The genes are TRBV20-1 and TRBJ1-2; 7 positions agree with TRBD1. The V gene's germline CDR1 is DFQATT and CDR2 SNEGSKA (reference sequence). With V trimmed by 0 bases and J by 6 bases, 7 bases remained unmatched. The CDR3 extends over 14 amino acids. The CDR3 sequence is CSARDEGADHGYTF. The CDR3 region has the DNA TGCAGTGCTAGAGATGAGGGGGCGGATCATGGCTACACCTTC.

The rearrangement links TRBV5-1 to TRBJ2-3, with TRBD1 matching over 8 bases. Germline CDR1 reads SGHRS; CDR2 reads YFSETQ. The CDR3 length is 14 residues. With 4 bases clipped from V and 6 bases from J, the junction kept 7 bases outside the gene matches. DNA for the CDR3: TGCGCCAGCAGCGAAGACAGGGGATTGGATACGCAGTATTTT. It yields the protein CASSEDRGLDTQYF.

This clonotype was recorded only once. The J gene is TRBJ1-4, the V gene TRBV9, with D possibly being TRBD1 (5 bases). Germline CDR1 reads SGDLS; CDR2 reads YYNGEE. The CDR3 loop spans 15 amino acids. V was pared by 4 bases and J by 5 bases, with 15 bases between. The CDR3 nucleotides read TGTGCCAGCAGCCCTAAAGAGGGGATCAATGAAAAACTGTTTTTT. It encodes CASSPKEGINEKLFF.

The chain links TRBV28 to TRBJ2-2; TRBD1 aligns across 9 bases. After removal of 4 bases from V and 6 bases from J, the junction contained 6 bases not matched to a gene. CDR3 size: 15 residues. CDR1 and CDR2 (germline): MDHEN, SYDVKM. CDR3 sequence reads: CASSYRDRVAGELFF. Here the CDR3 DNA reads TGTGCCAGCAGTTACCGGGACAGGGTTGCCGGGGAGCTGTTTTTT.

This sequence joins TRBV6-5 and TRBJ2-1; no firm D call. Germline V lookup: CDR1 MNHEY, CDR2 SVGAGI. The CDR3 extends over 15 amino acids. Trimming took off 5 bases at V and 0 bases at J, with 11 bases between the two ends. CDR3 nucleotide sequence: TGTGCCAGCAGTAAGACTCGCCTCTCCTACAATGAGCAGTTCTTC. This codes for CASSKTRLSYNEQFF.

CDR3 loop: CASSVGGAPLHF. CDR3 coding DNA: TGTGCCAGCAGCGTAGGTGGGGCACCCCTCCACTTT. The chain recombines TRBV9 with TRBJ1-6; D gene uncertain. Trimming left V 0 bases short and J 11 bases short, with 6 bases between. Germline V gene data show CDR1 as SGDLS and CDR2 as YYNGEE. CDR3 length: 12 residues. Variable domain in full (rest from reference TRBV9 and TRBJ1-6): DSGVTQTPKHLITATGQRVTLRCSPRSGDLSVYWYQQSLDQGLQFLIQYYNGEERAKGNILERFSAQQFPDLHSELNLSSLELGDSALYFCASSVGGAPLHFGNGTRLTVT.

There are a few counts of this clonotype. The rearrangement joins TRBV7-2 to TRBJ2-2, with D maybe TRBD2 (6 bases). This CDR3 spans 14 amino acids. The germline V gene encodes CDR1 SGHTA and CDR2 FQGNSA. Trimming took 10 bases from V and 4 from J, leaving 16 bases between them. CDR3 DNA: TGTGCCACCAGGACTAAGAGAATCACCGGGGAGCTGTTTTTT. Translating gives CATRTKRITGELFF.

The chain employs TRBV28 and TRBJ2-1; 9 bases map to TRBD1. The junction had 6 bases not matched to a gene; V was cut back by 6 bases and J by 9 bases. This CDR3 comprises 13 residues. Germline values: CDR1 MDHEN, CDR2 SYDVKM. The CDR3 coding sequence is TGTGCCAGCAGGCCGGGACAGGGATGTGAGCAGTTCTTC. Encoded protein: CASRPGQGCEQFF.

V usage is TRBV5-1 and J usage is TRBJ2-5; D call uncertain. From germline, CDR1 is SGHRS and CDR2 YFSETQ. V was cut by 4 bases and J by 11 bases, with 15 bases left in between. The CDR3 extends over 12 amino acids. CDR3 bases: TGCGCCAGCAGCGTAGCTAGAAATGAGCAGTACTTC. This translates into CASSVARNEQYF.

A note on this clonotype: An end of the junction does not agree with germline; a read error may underlie this. The chain links TRBV10-3 to TRBJ1-4; D is ambiguous. The CDR3 totals 15 residues. CDR1 and CDR2 from the germline V gene are ENHRY and SYGVKD. CDR3 sequence: CAFSDPLRTNEKLFF. CDR3 coding DNA: TGTGCCTTCAGTGACCCATTAAGAACTAATGAAAAACTGTTTTTT.

This clonotype was counted between two and nine times. The rearrangement joins TRBV29-1 to TRBJ2-1; D possibly corresponds to TRBD2 (5 bases). The V end lost 3 bases, the J end lost 7 bases, and 13 bases lay between the germline ends. Germline CDR1 and CDR2: SQVTM and ANQGSEA. This CDR3 comprises 13 residues. The CDR3 DNA follows: TGCAGCGTTGACCGAAGCCCGGGGAATGAGCAGTTCTTC. The encoded protein is CSVDRSPGNEQFF.